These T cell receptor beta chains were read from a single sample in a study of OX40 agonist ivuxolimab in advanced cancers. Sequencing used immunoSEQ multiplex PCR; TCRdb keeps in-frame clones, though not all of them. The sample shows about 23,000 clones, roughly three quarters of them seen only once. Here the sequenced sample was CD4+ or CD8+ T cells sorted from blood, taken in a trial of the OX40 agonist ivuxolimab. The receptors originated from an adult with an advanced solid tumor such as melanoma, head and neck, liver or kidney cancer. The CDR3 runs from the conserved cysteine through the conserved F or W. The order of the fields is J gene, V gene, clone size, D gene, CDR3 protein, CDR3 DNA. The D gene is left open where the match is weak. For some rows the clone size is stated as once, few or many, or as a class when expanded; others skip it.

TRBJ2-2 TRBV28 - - CASRAGPNTGELFF TGTGCCAGCAGGGCCGGGCCTAACACCGGGGAGCTGTTTTTT
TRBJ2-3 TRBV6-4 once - CASSAGYTDTQYF TGTGCCAGCAGTGCAGGGTACACAGATACGCAGTATTTT
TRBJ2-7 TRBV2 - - CASAGRTYEQYF TGTGCCAGCGCGGGACGGACCTACGAGCAGTACTTC
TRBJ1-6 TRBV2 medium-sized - CASRPNSNYNSPLHF TGTGCCAGCAGACCCAACAGTAACTATAATTCACCCCTCCACTTT
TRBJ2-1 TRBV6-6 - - CASMAYYNEQFF TGTGCCAGCATGGCCTACTACAATGAGCAGTTCTTC
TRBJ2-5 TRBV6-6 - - CASTRPQETQYF TGTGCTTCCACTAGGCCCCAAGAGACCCAGTACTTC
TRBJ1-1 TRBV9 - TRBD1 CASSPREGQHTEAFF TGTGCCAGCAGCCCTCGAGAGGGACAGCACACTGAAGCTTTCTTT
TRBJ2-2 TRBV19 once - CASKSSGTNTGELFF TGTGCCAGTAAGTCCTCCGGGACGAACACCGGGGAGCTGTTTTTT
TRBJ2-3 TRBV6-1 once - CASSRSSSADTQYF TGTGCCAGCAGCCGGTCGAGTAGCGCAGATACGCAGTATTTT
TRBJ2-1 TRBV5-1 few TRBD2 CASSSGTSGNEQFF TGCGCCAGCAGCTCCGGGACTAGCGGGAATGAGCAGTTCTTC
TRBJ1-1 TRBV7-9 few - CASSLGGGPEAFF TGTGCCAGCAGCTTAGGCGGGGGGCCTGAAGCTTTCTTT
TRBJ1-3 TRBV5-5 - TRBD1 CASGLLGQVLGNTIYF TGTGCCAGCGGCCTTCTCGGACAGGTTCTTGGAAACACCATATATTTT
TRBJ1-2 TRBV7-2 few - CASSSFDYGYTF TGTGCCAGCAGCTCTTTTGACTATGGCTACACCTTC
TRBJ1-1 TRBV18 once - CASSPPGLTLGRAFF TGTGCCAGCTCACCACCGGGACTTACCCTGGGGCGGGCTTTCTTT
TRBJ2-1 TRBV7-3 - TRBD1 CASRQTDRGVSNEQFF TGTGCCAGCAGACAAACTGACAGGGGGGTCAGCAATGAGCAGTTCTTC
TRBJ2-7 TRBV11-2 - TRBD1 CASSPGQGAGEQYF TGTGCCAGCAGCCCCGGACAGGGCGCCGGCGAGCAGTACTTC
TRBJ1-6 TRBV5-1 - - CASSLDSGGNSPLHF TGCGCCAGCAGCTTGGACAGCGGGGGGAATTCACCCCTCCACTTT
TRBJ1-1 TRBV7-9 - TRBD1 CASSLYTDRGQAFF TGTGCCAGCAGCTTATATACCGACAGGGGGCAAGCTTTCTTT
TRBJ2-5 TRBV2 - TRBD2 CASSVLAGGIETQYF TGTGCCAGCAGTGTTCTAGCGGGAGGGATTGAGACCCAGTACTTC
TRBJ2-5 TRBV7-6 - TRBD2 CASSLELAGTQETQYF TGTGCCAGCAGCTTAGAACTAGCGGGTACTCAAGAGACCCAGTACTTC
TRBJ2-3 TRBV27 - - CASSPLGADTQYF TGTGCCAGCAGTCCCCTGGGAGCAGATACGCAGTATTTT
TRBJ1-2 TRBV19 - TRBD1 CATRDRVGYTF TGTGCCACCAGGGACAGGGTTGGCTACACCTTC
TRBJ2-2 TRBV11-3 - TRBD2 CASSPQAGARGELFF TGTGCCAGCAGCCCCCAAGCGGGAGCCCGCGGGGAGCTGTTTTTT
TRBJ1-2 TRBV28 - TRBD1 CASSRTGLLLSYGYTF TGTGCCAGCAGTAGGACAGGGCTCCTACTAAGCTATGGCTACACCTTC
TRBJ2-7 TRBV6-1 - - CASRELGGSYEQYF TGTGCCAGCAGGGAGTTGGGGGGCTCCTACGAGCAGTACTTC
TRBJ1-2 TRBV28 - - CASSSPDSSRGGYTF TGTGCCAGCAGTTCCCCGGACAGTTCTCGTGGGGGCTACACCTTC
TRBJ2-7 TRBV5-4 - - CASSLSLGARFNEQYF TGTGCCAGCAGCTTGTCCTTGGGGGCGAGATTCAACGAGCAGTACTTC
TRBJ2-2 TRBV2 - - CASRRDPNYTGELFF TGTGCCAGCAGGAGGGACCCTAACTACACCGGGGAGCTGTTTTTT
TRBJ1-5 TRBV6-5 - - CASSYSEGQPQHF TGTGCCAGCAGTTACTCCGAAGGTCAGCCCCAGCATTTT
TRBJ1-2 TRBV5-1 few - CASSSGLANYGYTF TGCGCCAGCAGCTCAGGACTGGCTAACTATGGCTACACCTTC
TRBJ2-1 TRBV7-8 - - CASSLQGTSYNEQFF TGTGCCAGCAGCTTACAGGGTACCTCCTACAATGAGCAGTTCTTC
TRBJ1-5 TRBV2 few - CASSPTPLGPQHF TGTGCCAGCAGCCCTACACCGTTGGGGCCCCAGCATTTT
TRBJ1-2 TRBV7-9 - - CASSHDPRIFGYTF TGTGCCAGCAGCCACGACCCCCGCATCTTTGGCTACACCTTC
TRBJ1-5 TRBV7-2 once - CASSLGGWSNQPQHF TGTGCCAGCAGCTTAGGGGGGTGGAGCAATCAGCCCCAGCATTTT
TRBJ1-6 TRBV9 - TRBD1 CASSGDSSYNSPLHF TGTGCCAGCAGCGGGGACAGCTCCTATAATTCACCCCTCCACTTT
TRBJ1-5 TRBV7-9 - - CASSLGGSLQPQHF TGTGCCAGCAGCTTGGGGGGCAGTCTCCAGCCCCAGCATTTT
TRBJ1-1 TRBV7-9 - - CASSLAQDTEAFF TGTGCCAGCAGCTTAGCGCAAGACACTGAAGCTTTCTTT
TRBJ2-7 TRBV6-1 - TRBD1 CASSLSGTGLYEQYF TGTGCCAGCAGCCTCTCGGGGACAGGGCTCTACGAGCAGTACTTC
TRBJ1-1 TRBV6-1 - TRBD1 CASSEAAGGITEAFF TGTGCCAGCAGTGAAGCTGCAGGGGGCATCACTGAAGCTTTCTTT
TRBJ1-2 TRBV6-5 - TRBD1 CASVDRVYGYTF TGTGCCAGCGTCGACAGGGTCTATGGCTACACCTTC
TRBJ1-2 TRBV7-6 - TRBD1 CASSLAGTGGAGYTF TGTGCCAGCAGCTTAGCCGGGACAGGGGGAGCTGGCTACACCTTC
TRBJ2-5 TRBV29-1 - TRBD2 CSVSSSGGGQETQYF TGCAGCGTCTCTTCCAGCGGGGGGGGACAAGAGACCCAGTACTTC
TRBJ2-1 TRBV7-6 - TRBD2 CASSLASGANEQFF TGTGCCAGCAGCTTAGCTAGCGGGGCTAATGAGCAGTTCTTC
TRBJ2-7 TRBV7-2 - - CASSLRWGRREQYF TGTGCCAGCAGCTTACGATGGGGGAGGCGCGAGCAGTACTTC
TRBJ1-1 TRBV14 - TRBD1 CASSQLTGANTEAFF TGTGCCAGCAGCCAGTTGACAGGGGCGAACACTGAAGCTTTCTTT
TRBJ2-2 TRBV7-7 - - CASSPDRWQGPNTGELFF TGTGCTAGCAGCCCCGACCGGTGGCAGGGGCCTAACACCGGGGAGCTGTTTTTT